Listed below are T cell receptor beta chains from one sample, sequenced in a study of shared clonotypes between healthy human individuals. TCRdb's copy holds only in-frame clones and misses some; the assay was immunoSEQ multiplex PCR. The top ten hold under 2% of the sample, which has around 2.1 million clones, about 93% seen once. The sequencing sample was made of naive CD8+ T cells from PBMCs. The receptor source for this set is a man between 18 and 35 years old in good health. Some clones in this sample may be carry-over from other donors' samples. CDR3s include the opening cysteine and the closing phenylalanine or tryptophan. A D gene is named only where the DNA matches it firmly. Only some rows state a clone size, as once, few, many or a class for expanded clones.

CDR3aa: CSALWSGQGPTGELFF
CDR3nt: TGCAGCGCTCTTTGGTCGGGACAGGGGCCCACCGGGGAGCTGTTTTTT
j_gene: TRBJ2-2
d_gene: TRBD1
v_gene: TRBV29-1
abundance: -

CDR3aa: CASSLPSGETQYF
CDR3nt: TGTGCCAGCAGCTTACCCAGTGGGGAGACCCAGTACTTC
j_gene: TRBJ2-5
d_gene: -
v_gene: TRBV7-9
abundance: -

CDR3aa: CASRSPDRLYEQYF
CDR3nt: TGTGCCAGCAGAAGCCCGGACAGGCTCTACGAGCAGTACTTC
j_gene: TRBJ2-7
d_gene: TRBD1
v_gene: TRBV6-5
abundance: -

CDR3aa: CASSSQTNTGELFF
CDR3nt: TGTGCCAGCAGCTCCCAAACGAACACCGGGGAGCTGTTTTTT
j_gene: TRBJ2-2
d_gene: -
v_gene: TRBV7-3
abundance: -

CDR3aa: CASSEGFSINEQFF
CDR3nt: TGTGCCAGCAGTGAAGGCTTCTCGATCAATGAGCAGTTCTTC
j_gene: TRBJ2-1
d_gene: -
v_gene: TRBV2
abundance: -

CDR3aa: CAIRETSTDTQYF
CDR3nt: TGTGCCATCAGGGAGACTAGCACAGATACGCAGTATTTT
j_gene: TRBJ2-3
d_gene: -
v_gene: TRBV10-3
abundance: -

CDR3aa: CSIRTATEAFF
CDR3nt: TGCAGCATAAGAACGGCCACTGAAGCTTTCTTT
j_gene: TRBJ1-1
d_gene: -
v_gene: TRBV29-1
abundance: -

CDR3aa: CSVERGLPYF
CDR3nt: TGCAGCGTTGAAAGGGGACTCCCGTACTTC
j_gene: TRBJ2-5
d_gene: -
v_gene: TRBV29-1
abundance: -

CDR3aa: CASSLVWRVQTDTQYF
CDR3nt: TGTGCCAGCAGCTTGGTATGGCGGGTTCAGACAGATACGCAGTATTTT
j_gene: TRBJ2-3
d_gene: -
v_gene: TRBV5-5
abundance: once

CDR3aa: CASSVGGLAGGRETQYF
CDR3nt: TGTGCCAGCAGCGTCGGGGGGCTAGCGGGAGGTCGAGAGACCCAGTACTTC
j_gene: TRBJ2-5
d_gene: TRBD2
v_gene: TRBV9
abundance: -

CDR3aa: CASNPTGVTNTGELFF
CDR3nt: TGTGCCAGCAATCCTACGGGGGTCACGAACACCGGGGAGCTGTTTTTT
j_gene: TRBJ2-2
d_gene: -
v_gene: TRBV7-9
abundance: -

CDR3aa: CASSEVGFNQPQHF
CDR3nt: TGTGCCAGCAGTGAGGTAGGGTTCAATCAGCCCCAGCATTTT
j_gene: TRBJ1-5
d_gene: -
v_gene: TRBV25-1
abundance: -

CDR3aa: CASSWGRTPYSGANVLTF
CDR3nt: TGTGCCAGCAGCTGGGGGCGGACGCCTTACTCTGGGGCCAACGTCCTGACTTTC
j_gene: TRBJ2-6
d_gene: -
v_gene: TRBV9
abundance: -

CDR3aa: CASSLGTLLLGNTIYF
CDR3nt: TGTGCCAGCAGCCTCGGGACACTACTCCTAGGAAACACCATATATTTT
j_gene: TRBJ1-3
d_gene: -
v_gene: TRBV14
abundance: -

CDR3aa: CAISAGTSEAFF
CDR3nt: TGTGCCATCAGTGCCGGGACTTCTGAAGCTTTCTTT
j_gene: TRBJ1-1
d_gene: -
v_gene: TRBV10-3
abundance: -

CDR3aa: CASSQGGLRYNEQFF
CDR3nt: TGTGCCAGCAGCCAAGGGGGACTCCGCTACAATGAGCAGTTCTTC
j_gene: TRBJ2-1
d_gene: -
v_gene: TRBV14
abundance: once

CDR3aa: CASSVGTGTEAFF
CDR3nt: TGTGCCAGCAGTGTCGGGACAGGAACTGAAGCTTTCTTT
j_gene: TRBJ1-1
d_gene: TRBD1
v_gene: TRBV14
abundance: -

CDR3aa: CASSPGTDTQYF
CDR3nt: TGTGCCAGCAGTCCGGGGACAGATACGCAGTATTTT
j_gene: TRBJ2-3
d_gene: -
v_gene: TRBV6-5
abundance: -

CDR3aa: CASSSQDSYEQYF
CDR3nt: TGTGCCAGCAGCTCTCAGGACAGCTACGAGCAGTACTTC
j_gene: TRBJ2-7
d_gene: -
v_gene: TRBV5-6
abundance: -

CDR3aa: CSVEDRGGTYNEQFF
CDR3nt: TGCAGCGTTGAAGACCGCGGGGGGACCTACAATGAGCAGTTCTTC
j_gene: TRBJ2-1
d_gene: TRBD2
v_gene: TRBV29-1
abundance: -

CDR3aa: CSVKGLAGGGTYNEQFF
CDR3nt: TGCAGCGTTAAGGGACTAGCGGGAGGGGGAACCTACAATGAGCAGTTCTTC
j_gene: TRBJ2-1
d_gene: TRBD2
v_gene: TRBV29-1
abundance: -

CDR3aa: CASSQPSGTSGTHEQFF
CDR3nt: TGCGCCAGCAGTCAGCCCTCCGGGACTAGCGGGACCCATGAGCAGTTCTTC
j_gene: TRBJ2-1
d_gene: TRBD2
v_gene: TRBV23-1
abundance: -

CDR3aa: CASRPSGESTEAFF
CDR3nt: TGTGCCAGTAGACCGAGCGGGGAAAGCACTGAAGCTTTCTTT
j_gene: TRBJ1-1
d_gene: -
v_gene: TRBV19
abundance: -

CDR3aa: CASSSPHLSGTDTQYF
CDR3nt: TGTGCCAGCAGTTCCCCACACCTTTCGGGCACAGATACGCAGTATTTT
j_gene: TRBJ2-3
d_gene: -
v_gene: TRBV28
abundance: -

CDR3aa: CASRPPGGSANTGELFF
CDR3nt: TGTGCCAGCAGACCACCGGGAGGTTCCGCGAACACCGGGGAGCTGTTTTTT
j_gene: TRBJ2-2
d_gene: TRBD2
v_gene: TRBV5-6
abundance: -

CDR3aa: CASSDSTVSQPQHF
CDR3nt: TGTGCCAGCAGTGATTCGACAGTCTCTCAGCCCCAGCATTTT
j_gene: TRBJ1-5
d_gene: -
v_gene: TRBV28
abundance: -

CDR3aa: CAWSVRGLATQYF
CDR3nt: TGTGCCTGGAGTGTACGGGGGTTGGCGACCCAGTACTTC
j_gene: TRBJ2-5
d_gene: -
v_gene: TRBV30
abundance: -

CDR3aa: CSVAGTGELSSYNEQFF
CDR3nt: TGCAGCGTAGCCGGGACAGGGGAATTGAGCTCCTACAATGAGCAGTTCTTC
j_gene: TRBJ2-1
d_gene: TRBD1
v_gene: TRBV29-1
abundance: -